The clone carrying this T cell receptor beta chain was detected once. The sample is drawn from a study of blood T cells in healthy people across ages. The V end was cut by 3 bases, the J end by 2 bases, with 14 bases between. The germline V gene encodes CDR1 DFQATT and CDR2 SNEGSKA (reference sequence). The CDR3 is 15 residues long. A second roughly 6 to 12 cycle PCR used barcoded and J-beta primers. TCRdb re-called the 5' RACE reads with MiXCR, one entry per CDR3 protein. The table shows 950,000 to 1,200,000 distinct CDR3 sequences, with roughly two fifths occurring only once. This chain connects TRBV20-1 to TRBJ1-5; D remains ambiguous. This TCR came from a man between 18 and 35 years old in good health. Sequencing used blood. CDR3 in DNA: TGCAGTGCTAGGACATGGTCCTCCCGCAATCAGCCCCAGCATTTT. This gives the protein CSARTWSSRNQPQHF.